This T cell receptor beta chain was documented in a study of patients with pleural tuberculosis (dated by TCRdb to 2013 to 2014). Note on this clonotype: Which antigen it targets is not known. The record has no base qualities; no much larger clone is one base away.

Sequencing instrument: Illumina Genome Analyzer IIx. TCRdb trimmed public reads at Q25 via fastp, called clones via MiXCR and kept in-frame beta chains. Rows with one shared CDR3 protein collapse into an entry with the most common genes and DNA. This sample comprises 29,000 or so distinct CDR3 sequences, about 20% of them detected only once. 3.5% of the sample rests with the top ten. The sequenced material came from peripheral blood. The sequence came from a human donor with pleural tuberculosis.

The DNA reads as follows: TGTGCCAGCAGTGACTTCGCTAGCGGGAGTGGCCCAGATACGCAGTATTTT. This is translated as CASSDFASGSGPDTQYF. The rearranged chain carries TRBV6-1 and TRBJ2-3, and TRBD2 matches 10 of the central bases. At the junction V is shortened by 3 bases and J by 4 bases; bases outside the gene matches: 10. CDR1 and CDR2 are read off the germline V gene as MNHNS and SASEGT. The CDR3 has 17 amino acids, counting the end cysteine and phenylalanine. Solely the CDR3 DNA is kept, with 51 bases framed from the first base.